Shown below are 6 T cell receptor beta chains from a single sample sequenced in a study of shared clonotypes between healthy human individuals. Libraries were prepared by immunoSEQ multiplex PCR; TCRdb keeps only in-frame clonotypes and omits some of them. The sample includes 500,000 to 650,000 clones, just over 75% of them seen just once. Sequenced input: PBMCs. The source of these receptors is a woman in her thirties or forties in good health. Some clones in this sample may be carry-over from other donors' samples.

This clone was seen only a few times. The CDR3 nucleotides read TGTGCCTGGAGTGTACGGTTTGATCAGCCCCAGCATTTT. Protein sequence: CAWSVRFDQPQHF. The chain carries TRBV30 and TRBJ1-5, with unresolved D. V lost 0 bases, J lost 5 bases, and 8 bases lay in between. Germline V gene lookup returns CDR1 GTSNPN and CDR2 SVGIG (reference sequence). The CDR3 is 13 residues long.

The CDR3 sequence is CASSQDRTYEQYF. Here the CDR3 DNA reads TGCGCCAGCAGCCAGGACAGGACCTACGAGCAGTACTTC. The J gene is TRBJ2-7, the V gene TRBV4-3; 7 positions agree with TRBD1. The CDR3 has 13 amino acids. Trimming at V came to 3 bases and at J to 2 bases, leaving 1 base not matched to a gene. The germline gives CDR1 LGHNA, CDR2 YSLEER.

This clone was observed once. The chain has TRBV28 and TRBJ2-7; D gene unclear. Germline V gene data show CDR1 as MDHEN and CDR2 as SYDVKM. The CDR3 runs to 13 residues. Trimming stripped 6 bases from V and 6 bases from J, with 15 bases between. DNA for the CDR3: TGTGCCAGCAGACCCCTGGGCATCTTCGAGCAGTACTTC. It specifies CASRPLGIFEQYF.

J is TRBJ2-5 and V is TRBV5-6; 11 bases fit TRBD2. The closer fit of TRBJ2-7 to the DNA end suggests the J call may be wrong. The length of the CDR3 is 14 residues. From germline, CDR1 is SGHDT and CDR2 YYEEEE. The CDR3, as DNA: TGTGCCAGCAGCCCGAGACTAGCGGGGTGCGAGCAGTACTTC. Translating gives CASSPRLAGCEQYF.

The chain combines TRBV4-2 with TRBJ1-5, with D perhaps TRBD1 (5 bases). Germline values: CDR1 LGHNA, CDR2 YNFKEQ. Trimming took 0 bases from V and 7 from J, leaving 13 bases between them. CDR3 length equals 15 residues. This CDR3 reads CASSQDRVVNQPQHF. CDR3 nucleotide sequence: TGTGCCAGCAGCCAAGACAGGGTAGTTAACCAGCCCCAGCATTTT.

The rearrangement links TRBV7-2 to TRBJ1-2; perhaps TRBD1 as D (6 bases). The CDR3 extends over 12 amino acids. The germline gives CDR1 SGHTA, CDR2 FQGNSA. The ends were cut back, 5 bases at V and 7 bases at J, with 11 bases in the middle. DNA of the CDR3: TGTGCCAGCAGCCCTAACAGGGCTGGCTACACCTTC. Its translation: CASSPNRAGYTF.